A single count supports the clone carrying this T cell receptor (beta chain). Original analysis: Estimated nucleated cell counts came from reference gene primer amplification. Data came from immunoSEQ multiplex PCR; TCRdb stores just in-frame clones and leaves some out. V and J calls plus clone size are reproduced from that table; the DNA served to infer D and trimming. The repertoire consists of a few hundred thousand clones, with 89% occurring once and the leading ten covering about 3%. The data were obtained in a study of blood T cell repertoires in COVID-19. The wider study: There were acute and convalescent COVID-19 samples, and they came from the United States, Italy and Spain. In each case, the material was cDNA or gDNA derived from T cells, B-cell-depleted T cells, or PBMCs.

In Seattle, patients joined the study during active infection and were tracked longitudinally. The clonotype originates from a woman under 40 with COVID-19, enrolled during active disease. The source material was peripheral blood.

In nucleotides, the CDR3 is TGTGCCAGCAGCTTAGATGGCGGTCAAGAGACCCAGTACTTC. Protein product: CASSLDGGQETQYF. V and J are TRBV7-2 and TRBJ2-5; D gene unclear. In germline, CDR1 is SGHTA, CDR2 FQGNSA. Trimming stripped 1 base from V and 2 bases from J, with 8 bases between. The CDR3 extends over 14 amino acids.